Sequencing of this T cell receptor beta chain was carried out in a study of blood T cell repertoires in COVID-19. Study-level background: Donors in the United States, Italy and Spain gave samples during acute or convalescent COVID-19.

Trimming shortened V by 2 bases and J by 2 bases, and 12 bases separated the two germline ends. This CDR3 is 15 amino acids long. Germline V gene sequence: CDR1 MNHNS, CDR2 SASEGT. Under the authors' procedure: Reference gene primer amplification gave nucleated cell count estimates. Sequencing was performed with immunoSEQ multiplex PCR; in TCRdb, only in-frame clones are kept and a portion is missing. D and trimming come from the DNA, and the V and J calls and clone size come from that table. The sample lists fewer than 80,000 clones; roughly 82% were seen once. This TCR derives from a human donor in a cohort sampled during active COVID-19. The sample comprised peripheral blood. The genes are TRBV6-1 and TRBJ2-5, with D perhaps matching TRBD2 (6 bases). The CDR3 DNA follows: TGTGCCAGCAGTGAAAGCTGGGGGGAACAAGAGACCCAGTACTTC. As protein: CASSESWGEQETQYF.